The subject of this entry is one TCR beta chain. TCRdb keeps only in-frame clones here, not all; method: immunoSEQ multiplex PCR. Counted here are about 100,000 clones, roughly 90% occurring once; the ten biggest clones make up roughly 2%. These data belong to a study of T cell changes during pregnancy in multiple sclerosis. Trimming cost V 0 bases and J 0 bases; bases outside gene matches: 4. This CDR3 has 16 residues. The receptor comes from a female donor with multiple sclerosis, enrolled in a pregnancy study. This specimen was peripheral blood, taken after pregnancy. The chain joins TRBV23-1 to TRBJ1-1; 7 bases line up with TRBD1. TRBV23-1 is an open reading frame whose function is uncertain. The CDR3 nucleotides are TGCGCCAGCAGTCAATCACAGGGGCCCTTGAACACTGAAGCTTTCTTT. Translation: CASSQSQGPLNTEAFF.